These T cell receptor beta chains were read from a single sample in a study of blood T cell repertoires in COVID-19. The table came from immunoSEQ multiplex PCR; TCRdb's copy has only in-frame clones and leaves some out. The table has over 130,000 clones, roughly 85% seen once. The source material was PBMCs or T cells enriched from blood (not recorded which). The receptors stem from a woman aged 45-65 years who had recovered from COVID-19. Both conserved end residues are trimmed from each CDR3. The D gene is left open where the match is weak.

j_call	v_call	d_call	cdr3_aa
TRBJ2-7	TRBV20-1	TRBD2	SASSSGSYEQY
TRBJ1-3	TRBV3-1/TRBV3-2	NA	ASSQTWEGGGNTIY
TRBJ2-5	TRBV3-1/TRBV3-2	NA	ASSLSEGGETQY
TRBJ2-3	TRBV19	TRBD2	ASSTGLALTDTQY
TRBJ2-1	TRBV9	TRBD2	ASSGSGTSGADEQF
TRBJ2-5	TRBV7-2	TRBD2	ASRPGLADQETQY
TRBJ2-2	TRBV3-1/TRBV3-2	TRBD2	ASSQPSGGESTGELF
TRBJ2-1	TRBV20-1	NA	SATHSNEQF
TRBJ2-1	TRBV27	NA	ASMFYEEQF
TRBJ1-5	TRBV2	NA	ASSARGPQH
TRBJ1-4	TRBV10-1	NA	ASSEGTSPNEKLF
TRBJ2-7	TRBV1	NA	TSSHVQGPYEQY
TRBJ1-5	TRBV30	TRBD1	AWSIASGTGNQPQH
TRBJ2-7	TRBV18	NA	ASSPQDSSYEQY
TRBJ1-2	TRBV6-6	TRBD1	ASSTRDRRYYGYT